These 18 T cell receptor beta chains were all obtained from the same sample, sequenced in a study of cytomegalovirus exposure and HLA in healthy donors. With 60 Vbeta and 13 Jbeta primers, the PCR was carried out. TCRdb's copy holds only in-frame clones and misses some; the assay was immunoSEQ multiplex PCR. The profile covers under 150,000 clones, with about 82% appearing a single time and nearly 3.5% taken by the ten largest. Sequenced input: PBMCs. Receptors were obtained from a male donor in good health and CMV-seronegative.

The chain couples TRBV18 to TRBJ1-5, with D unresolved. Germline CDR1 KGHSH, CDR2 LQKENI. CDR3 size: 18 residues. Trimming removed 2 bases from V and 2 bases from J, with 19 bases in between. The CDR3 DNA reads TGTGCCAGCTCACCATTTGGTACAGCACCTTTTCGCAATCAGCCCCAGCATTTT. Translation gives CASSPFGTAPFRNQPQHF.

The chain recombines TRBV4-2 with TRBJ2-2; 8 nucleotides match TRBD2. V lost 4 bases and J lost 1; bases outside the gene matches: 5. Germline CDR1 reads LGHNA; CDR2 reads YNFKEQ. There are 16 residues in the CDR3. Here the CDR3 reads CASSRGLAGNTGELFF. The CDR3 DNA is TGTGCCAGCAGCCGAGGTCTAGCGGGGAACACCGGGGAGCTGTTTTTT.

The J gene is TRBJ1-1, the V gene TRBV30; a weak D match, TRBD1 (6 bases). CDR3 length equals 13 residues. CDR1 is GTSNPN and CDR2 is SVGIG in the germline V gene (reference sequence). Trimming cost V 4 bases and J 5 bases, with 14 bases left between them. The CDR3 nucleotides read TGTGCCTGGACCCCAGGGGTGATTACTGAAGCTTTCTTT. This translates into CAWTPGVITEAFF.

This chain connects TRBV29-1 to TRBJ2-7, with 8 bases matching TRBD1. CDR1 is SQVTM and CDR2 is ANQGSEA in the germline V gene. V shed 1 base and J 0 bases; nucleotides not matched to a gene: 5. The CDR3 has 15 amino acids. The CDR3 DNA follows: TGCAGCGTTGAAGTATGGGACAGGCTCTCCTACGAGCAGTACTTC. Translated, it gives CSVEVWDRLSYEQYF.

V gene TRBV2 combines with J gene TRBJ2-5, with D possibly TRBD1 on 6 matching bases. The CDR3 is made up of 15 amino acids. Germline V gene sequence: CDR1 SNHLY, CDR2 FYNNEI. V was cut by 4 bases and J by 2 bases, with 14 bases left in between. The CDR3 DNA reads TGTGCCAGCAGTGTGTTCGGGGACAAGCAAGAGACCCAGTACTTC. Translating gives CASSVFGDKQETQYF.

The genes are TRBV29-1 and TRBJ1-5, with 8 bases fitting TRBD1. Unmatched junction bases numbered 6, after V lost 6 bases and J lost 5 bases. The CDR3 has 13 residues. Germline CDR1 is SQVTM and CDR2 is ANQGSEA. The chain's CDR3 is CSVGTGWDQPQHF. Written as DNA, the CDR3 is TGCAGCGTAGGGACAGGATGGGATCAGCCCCAGCATTTT.

Only a few counts were recorded for this clone. The chain links TRBV5-1 to TRBJ2-1; 7 bases line up with TRBD1. V lost 8 bases to trimming and J lost 7 bases; unmatched junction nucleotides: 12. CDR1 is SGHRS and CDR2 is YFSETQ in the germline V gene. The CDR3 runs to 14 residues. The CDR3 is CASRNKDRSNEQFF. The CDR3 DNA reads TGCGCCAGTAGGAATAAGGACAGGTCTAATGAGCAGTTCTTC.

This chain connects TRBV7-2 to TRBJ2-5, with a tentative D call TRBD2 (6 bases). Germline values: CDR1 SGHTA, CDR2 FQGNSA. The germline V and J ends were trimmed by 4 bases and 4 bases, with 16 bases remaining between them. The CDR3 totals 15 residues. DNA for the CDR3: TGTGCCAGCAGCTCCTCCGGGACTCTTTCAGAGACCCAGTACTTC. Its protein product is CASSSSGTLSETQYF.

CDR3 in DNA: TGTGCCAGCAGCGTAGCAACTAGCGGGATCAAAGAGCAGTTCTTC. This gives the protein CASSVATSGIKEQFF. V and J are TRBV9 and TRBJ2-1; the match to TRBD2 covers 10 bases. With 0 bases clipped from V and 10 bases from J, the junction kept 7 bases outside the gene matches. Germline loops: CDR1 SGDLS, CDR2 YYNGEE. The CDR3 loop spans 15 amino acids.

This chain connects TRBV18 to TRBJ1-2; TRBD1 matches 8 bases. The V and J ends lost 6 bases and 5 bases, in that order; junction bases with no gene match: 14. The CDR3 totals 16 residues. The germline CDR1 and CDR2 sequences are KGHSH and LQKENI. The CDR3 bases are TGTGCCAGCTCCCACGGACAGGGAATCCCAGGGTATGGCTACACCTTC. This encodes CASSHGQGIPGYGYTF.

The V call is TRBV15, the J call TRBJ2-3; D might be TRBD2 (5 bases). Deletions cut 4 bases from V and 2 bases from J, with 10 bases between. The germline V gene encodes CDR1 LNHNV and CDR2 YYDKDF (reference sequence). This CDR3 comprises 14 residues. The CDR3 spells CATSTGETTDTQYF. For the CDR3, the DNA is TGTGCCACCAGCACCGGGGAGACCACAGATACGCAGTATTTT.

V and J are TRBV19 and TRBJ1-1; D unclear. This CDR3 has 11 residues. The V and J ends lost 7 bases and 2 bases respectively, with 5 bases between them. The germline V gene has CDR1 LNHDA and CDR2 SQIVND (reference sequence). The CDR3 nucleotides read TGTGCCAGTATATTTAACACTGAAGCTTTCTTT. Its translation: CASIFNTEAFF.

The chain links TRBV4-1 to TRBJ1-6; D may be TRBD1 (5 bases). Germline V lookup: CDR1 MGHRA, CDR2 YSYEKL. Trimming stripped 6 bases from V and 7 bases from J, with 10 bases between. The CDR3 sequence is 13 residues long. CDR3 residues: CASSPGLNSPLHF. The CDR3 nucleotides are TGCGCCAGCAGTCCGGGACTGAATTCACCCCTCCACTTT.

The rearrangement joins TRBV2 to TRBJ1-1; D ambiguous. Germline V gene lookup returns CDR1 SNHLY and CDR2 FYNNEI. This CDR3 region has 10 residues. Trimming removed 6 bases at V and 5 bases at J, with 4 bases between. The CDR3 nucleotides are TGTGCCAGCAGCCAGACTGAAGCTTTCTTT. Residues: CASSQTEAFF.

This chain links TRBV27 with TRBJ2-5; D remains unclear. This CDR3 comprises 15 residues. Trimming removed 5 bases at V and 2 bases at J, with 15 bases between. The germline gives CDR1 MNHEY, CDR2 SMNVEV (reference sequence). In DNA form, the CDR3 reads TGTGCCAGCAGTGCGAGGAGCCACCGTCAAGAGACCCAGTACTTC. It specifies CASSARSHRQETQYF.

This rearrangement joins TRBV28 to TRBJ1-3, with D unclear. CDR3 length: 14 amino acids. The V end lost 3 bases, the J end lost 0 bases, and 6 bases lay between the germline ends. Germline CDR1 MDHEN, CDR2 SYDVKM. In DNA, the CDR3 is TGTGCCAGCAGTTTCGGAGCCTCTGGAAACACCATATATTTT. It is translated as CASSFGASGNTIYF.

The chain combines TRBV7-9 with TRBJ2-2; 8 nucleotides agree with TRBD1. Germline loops: CDR1 SEHNR, CDR2 FQNEAQ (reference sequence). The V and J ends lost 8 bases and 6 bases, in that order; junction bases with no gene match: 11. CDR3 length: 15 amino acids. The CDR3 DNA sequence: TGTGCCAGCCTTCTCACAGGGGGAACGGCCGGGGAGCTGTTTTTT. It codes for CASLLTGGTAGELFF. Full variable domain (missing parts from reference TRBV7-9 and TRBJ2-2): DTGVSQNPRHKITKRGQNVTFRCDPISEHNRLYWYRQTLGQGPEFLTYFQNEAQLEKSRLLSDRFSAERPKGSFSTLEIQRTEQGDSAMYLCASLLTGGTAGELFFGEGSRLTVL.

This clone was seen once. The CDR3 DNA follows: TGTGCCAGCATCACGGGACAGGGTCTATCCGGGGAGCTGTTTTTT. Amino acids: CASITGQGLSGELFF. This sequence joins TRBV28 and TRBJ2-2; 9 bases align to TRBD1. Germline assignment: CDR1 MDHEN and CDR2 SYDVKM. This CDR3 contains 15 residues. The J segment lost 6 bases and the V segment lost 7 bases, leaving 9 bases of the junction unmatched. Based on the CDR3 plus reference TRBV28 and TRBJ2-2, the full variable domain is DVKVTQSSRYLVKRTGEKVFLECVQDMDHENMFWYRQDPGLGLRLIYFSYDVKMKEKGDIPEGYSVSREKKERFSLILESASTNQTSMYLCASITGQGLSGELFFGEGSRLTVL.